This T cell receptor beta chain was sequenced in a study of cytomegalovirus exposure and HLA in healthy donors. Primers for the PCR totalled 60 Vbeta and 13 Jbeta. TCRdb keeps only in-frame clones here, not all; method: immunoSEQ multiplex PCR. The sample holds 110,000 or so clones; 65% to 80% are singletons and the top ten take approximately 10%. This clone was seen once. V was clipped by 5 bases and J by 3 bases, with 21 bases between them. CDR3 length equals 17 residues. CDR1 and CDR2 from the germline V gene are MDHEN and SYDVKM. This chain links TRBV28 with TRBJ2-3, with D tentatively TRBD2 (7 bases). The sequenced material came from PBMCs. The clonotype comes from a man aged 35 to 55 in good health and CMV-seropositive. CDR3 amino acids: CASSPLLGGLGTDTQYF. The CDR3 DNA reads TGTGCCAGCAGTCCCCTACTGGGGGGGCTAGGGACAGATACGCAGTATTTT.